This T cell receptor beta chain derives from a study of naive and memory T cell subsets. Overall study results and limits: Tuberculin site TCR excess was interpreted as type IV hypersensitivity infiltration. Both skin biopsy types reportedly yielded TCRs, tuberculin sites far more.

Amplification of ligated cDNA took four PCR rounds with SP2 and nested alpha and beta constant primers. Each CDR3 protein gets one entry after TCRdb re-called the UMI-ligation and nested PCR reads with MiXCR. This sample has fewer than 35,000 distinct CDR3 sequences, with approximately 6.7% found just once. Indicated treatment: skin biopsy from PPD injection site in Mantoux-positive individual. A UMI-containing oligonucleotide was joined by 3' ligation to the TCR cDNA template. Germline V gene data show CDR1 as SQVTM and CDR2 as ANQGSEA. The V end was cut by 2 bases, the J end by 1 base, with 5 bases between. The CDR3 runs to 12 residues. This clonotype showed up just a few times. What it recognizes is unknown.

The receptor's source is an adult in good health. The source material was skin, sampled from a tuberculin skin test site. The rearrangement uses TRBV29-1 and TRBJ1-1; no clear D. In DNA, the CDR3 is TGCAGCGTTGAACGGCAGAACACTGAAGCTTTCTTT. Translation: CSVERQNTEAFF.